The clone carrying this TCR beta chain is medium-sized by share. These data are taken from a study of long-term antiretroviral therapy in people with HIV. Version v3.0 of the immunoSEQ assay ran at survey level. The method was immunoSEQ multiplex PCR; TCRdb's version includes in-frame clones alone and lacks a portion of them. The table has tens of thousands of clones, roughly 80% seen once; the top ten hold around 6.3%. Germline CDR1 reads SGHAT; CDR2 reads FQNNGV. This CDR3 has 13 amino acids. V was pared by 2 bases and J by 5 bases, with 2 bases of the junction left unmatched. This sequence joins TRBV11-2 and TRBJ2-7, with 8 bases fitting TRBD2. The sample consisted of unsorted PBMCs, taken 0.6 years after starting antiretroviral therapy. The receptor's source is a man aged 18 to 35 with HIV. This CDR3 reads CASSLQLADEQYF. CDR3 nucleotide sequence: TGTGCCAGCAGCTTACAACTAGCGGACGAGCAGTACTTC. The entire variable domain, with the rest obtained from reference TRBV11-2 and TRBJ2-7, is as follows: EAGVAQSPRYKIIEKRQSVAFWCNPISGHATLYWYQQILGQGPKLLIQFQNNGVVDDSQLPKDRFSAERLKGVDSTLKIQPAKLEDSAVYLCASSLQLADEQYFGPGTRLTVT.